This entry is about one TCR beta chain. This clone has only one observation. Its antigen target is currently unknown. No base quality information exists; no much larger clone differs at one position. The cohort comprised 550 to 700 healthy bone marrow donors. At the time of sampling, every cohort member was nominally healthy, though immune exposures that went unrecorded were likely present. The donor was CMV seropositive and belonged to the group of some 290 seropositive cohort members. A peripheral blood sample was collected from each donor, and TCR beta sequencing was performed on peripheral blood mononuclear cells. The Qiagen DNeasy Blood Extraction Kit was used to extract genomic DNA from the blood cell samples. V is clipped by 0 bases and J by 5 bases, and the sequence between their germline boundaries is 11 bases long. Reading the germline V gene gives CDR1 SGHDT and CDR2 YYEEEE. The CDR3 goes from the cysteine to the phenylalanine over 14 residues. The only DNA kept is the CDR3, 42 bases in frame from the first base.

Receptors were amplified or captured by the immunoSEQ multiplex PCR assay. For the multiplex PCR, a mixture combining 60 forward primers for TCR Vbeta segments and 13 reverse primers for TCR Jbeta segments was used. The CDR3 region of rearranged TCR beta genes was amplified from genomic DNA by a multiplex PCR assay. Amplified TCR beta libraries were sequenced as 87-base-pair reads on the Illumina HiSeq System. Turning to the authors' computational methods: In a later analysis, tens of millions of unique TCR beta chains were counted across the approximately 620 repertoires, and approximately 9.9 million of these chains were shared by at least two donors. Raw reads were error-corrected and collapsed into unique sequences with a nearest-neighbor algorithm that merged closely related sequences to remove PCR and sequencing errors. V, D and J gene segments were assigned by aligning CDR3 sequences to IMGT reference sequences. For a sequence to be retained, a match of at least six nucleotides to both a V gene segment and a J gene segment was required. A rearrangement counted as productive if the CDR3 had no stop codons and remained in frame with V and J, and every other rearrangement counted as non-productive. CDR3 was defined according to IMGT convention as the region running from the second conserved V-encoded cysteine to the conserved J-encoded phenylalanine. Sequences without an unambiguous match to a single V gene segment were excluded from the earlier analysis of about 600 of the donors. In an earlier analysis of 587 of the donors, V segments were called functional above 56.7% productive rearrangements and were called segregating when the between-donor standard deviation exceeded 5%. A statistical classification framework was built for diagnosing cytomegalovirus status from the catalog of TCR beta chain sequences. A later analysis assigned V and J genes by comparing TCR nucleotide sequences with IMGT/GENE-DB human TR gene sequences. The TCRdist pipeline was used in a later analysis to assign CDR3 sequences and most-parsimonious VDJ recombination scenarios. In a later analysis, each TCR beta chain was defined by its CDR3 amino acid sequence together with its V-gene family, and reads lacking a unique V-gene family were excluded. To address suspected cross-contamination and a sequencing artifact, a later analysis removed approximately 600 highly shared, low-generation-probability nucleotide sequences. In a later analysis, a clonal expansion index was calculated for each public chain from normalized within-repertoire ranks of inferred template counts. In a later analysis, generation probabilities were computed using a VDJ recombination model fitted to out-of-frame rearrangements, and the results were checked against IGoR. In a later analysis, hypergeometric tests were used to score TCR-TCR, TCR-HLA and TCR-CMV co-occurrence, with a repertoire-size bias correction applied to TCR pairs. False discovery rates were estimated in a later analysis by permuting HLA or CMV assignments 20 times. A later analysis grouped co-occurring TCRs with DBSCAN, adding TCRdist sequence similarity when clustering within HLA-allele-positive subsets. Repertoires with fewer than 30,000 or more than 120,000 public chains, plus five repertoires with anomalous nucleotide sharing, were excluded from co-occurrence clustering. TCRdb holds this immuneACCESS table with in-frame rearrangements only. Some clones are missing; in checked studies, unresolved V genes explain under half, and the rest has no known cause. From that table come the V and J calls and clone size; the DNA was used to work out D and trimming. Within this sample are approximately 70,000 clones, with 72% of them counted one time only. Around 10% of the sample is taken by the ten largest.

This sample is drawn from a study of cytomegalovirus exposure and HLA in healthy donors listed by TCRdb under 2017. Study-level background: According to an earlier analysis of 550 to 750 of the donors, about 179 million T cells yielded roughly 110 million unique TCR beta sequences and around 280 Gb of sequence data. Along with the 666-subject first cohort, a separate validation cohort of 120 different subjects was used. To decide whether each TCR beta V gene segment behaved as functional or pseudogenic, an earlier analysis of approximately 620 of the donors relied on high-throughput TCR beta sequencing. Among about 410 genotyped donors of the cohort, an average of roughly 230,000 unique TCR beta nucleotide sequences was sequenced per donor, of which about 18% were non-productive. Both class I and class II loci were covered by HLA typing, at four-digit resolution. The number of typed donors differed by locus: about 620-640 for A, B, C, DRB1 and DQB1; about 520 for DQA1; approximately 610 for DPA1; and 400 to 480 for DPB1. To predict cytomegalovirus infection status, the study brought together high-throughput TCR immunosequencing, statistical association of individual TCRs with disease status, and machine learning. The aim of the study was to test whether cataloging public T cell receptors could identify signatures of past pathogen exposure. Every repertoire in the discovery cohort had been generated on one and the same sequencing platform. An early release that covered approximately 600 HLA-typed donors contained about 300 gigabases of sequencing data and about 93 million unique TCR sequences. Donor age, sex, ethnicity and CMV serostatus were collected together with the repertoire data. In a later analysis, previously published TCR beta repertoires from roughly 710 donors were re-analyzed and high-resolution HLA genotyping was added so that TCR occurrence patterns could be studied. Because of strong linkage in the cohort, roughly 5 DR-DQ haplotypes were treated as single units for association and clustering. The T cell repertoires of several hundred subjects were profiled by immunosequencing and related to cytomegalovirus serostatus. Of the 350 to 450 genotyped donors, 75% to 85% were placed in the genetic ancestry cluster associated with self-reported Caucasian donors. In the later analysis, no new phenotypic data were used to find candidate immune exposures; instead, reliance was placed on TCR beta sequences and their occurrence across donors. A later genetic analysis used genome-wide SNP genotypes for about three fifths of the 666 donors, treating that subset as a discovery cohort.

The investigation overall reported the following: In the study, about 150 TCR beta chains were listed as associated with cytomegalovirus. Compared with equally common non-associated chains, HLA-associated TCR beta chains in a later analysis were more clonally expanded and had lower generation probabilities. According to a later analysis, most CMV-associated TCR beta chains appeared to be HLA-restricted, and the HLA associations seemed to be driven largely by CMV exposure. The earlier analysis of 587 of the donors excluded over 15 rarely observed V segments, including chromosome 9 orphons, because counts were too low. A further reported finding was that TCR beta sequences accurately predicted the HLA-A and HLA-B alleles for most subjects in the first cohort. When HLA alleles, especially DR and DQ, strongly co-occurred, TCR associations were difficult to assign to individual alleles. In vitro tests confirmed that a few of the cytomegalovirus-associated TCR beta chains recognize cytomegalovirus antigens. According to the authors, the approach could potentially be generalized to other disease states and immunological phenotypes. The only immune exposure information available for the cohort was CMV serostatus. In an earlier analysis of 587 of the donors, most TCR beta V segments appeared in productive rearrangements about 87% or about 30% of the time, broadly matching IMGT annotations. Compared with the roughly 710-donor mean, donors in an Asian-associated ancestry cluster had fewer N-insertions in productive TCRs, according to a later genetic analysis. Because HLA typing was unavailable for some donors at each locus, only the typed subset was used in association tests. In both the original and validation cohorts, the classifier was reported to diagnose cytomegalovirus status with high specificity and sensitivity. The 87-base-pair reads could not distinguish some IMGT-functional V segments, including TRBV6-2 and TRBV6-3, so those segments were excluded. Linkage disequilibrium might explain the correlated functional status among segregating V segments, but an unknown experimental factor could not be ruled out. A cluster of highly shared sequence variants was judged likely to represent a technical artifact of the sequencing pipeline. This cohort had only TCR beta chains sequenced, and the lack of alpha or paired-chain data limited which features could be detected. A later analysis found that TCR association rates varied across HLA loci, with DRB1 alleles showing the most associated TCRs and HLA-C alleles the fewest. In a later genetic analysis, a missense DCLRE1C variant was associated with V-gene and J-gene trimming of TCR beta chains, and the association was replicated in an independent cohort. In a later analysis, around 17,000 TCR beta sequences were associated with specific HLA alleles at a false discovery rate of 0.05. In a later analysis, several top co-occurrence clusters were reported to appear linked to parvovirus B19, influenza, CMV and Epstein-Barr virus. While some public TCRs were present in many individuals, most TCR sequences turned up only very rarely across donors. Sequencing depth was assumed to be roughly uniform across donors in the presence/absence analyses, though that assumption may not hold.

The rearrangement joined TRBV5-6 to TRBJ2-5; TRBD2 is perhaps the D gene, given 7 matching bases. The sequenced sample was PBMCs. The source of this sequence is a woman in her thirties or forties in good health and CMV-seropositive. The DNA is TGTGCCAGCAGCTTGGAAGGGGGGGAGGAGACCCAGTACTTC. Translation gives CASSLEGGEETQYF.